This entry lists 28 T cell receptor beta chains sequenced from one sample in a study of shared clonotypes between healthy human individuals. Produced via immunoSEQ multiplex PCR; TCRdb's table is partial and in-frame only. Among over a million clones listed, about 84% were seen once. Sequencing used memory CD4+ T cells from PBMCs. This sample's subset: CD45RA-negative fraction. The receptors stem from a man aged 18-30 years in good health. Some clones in this sample may be carry-over from other donors' samples.

This chain uses TRBV5-1 with TRBJ2-3, with 7 bases aligning to TRBD1. The germline V gene encodes CDR1 SGHRS and CDR2 YFSETQ. There are 17 residues in the CDR3. The ends lost 5 bases at V and 1 base at J; junction bases unmatched: 13. The CDR3 reads CASSLRSRDSGTDTQYF. In nucleotides, the CDR3 is TGCGCCAGCAGTTTAAGGTCCAGGGACAGCGGCACAGATACGCAGTATTTT.

V usage is TRBV20-1 and J usage is TRBJ2-1, with D possibly being TRBD2 (6 bases). Trimming removed 6 bases at V and 11 bases at J, with 14 bases between. The CDR3 has 11 amino acids. In germline, CDR1 is DFQATT, CDR2 SNEGSKA (reference sequence). The CDR3: CSARGVPKQFF. CDR3 in DNA: TGCAGTGCCCGCGGGGTCCCCAAGCAGTTCTTC.

This chain connects TRBV11-3 to TRBJ2-7; TRBD2 is a possible D gene (5 bases). From germline, CDR1 is SGHNT and CDR2 YENEEA. The CDR3 totals 12 residues. V was trimmed by 5 bases and J by 6 bases, leaving 11 bases between them. The CDR3 loop is CASSQNRGEQYF. The CDR3 DNA reads as TGTGCCAGCAGCCAAAATCGGGGCGAGCAGTACTTC. Supplemented by reference TRBV11-3 and TRBJ2-7, the full variable domain reads EAGVVQSPRYKIIEKKQPVAFWCNPISGHNTLYWYLQNLGQGPELLIRYENEEAVDDSQLPKDRFSAERLKGVDSTLKIQPAELGDSAVYLCASSQNRGEQYFGPGTRLTVT.

The chain is built from TRBV6-5 and TRBJ2-7; D is perhaps TRBD1 (5 bases). Between the trimmed V and J ends, which lost 0 bases and 0 bases, there was a span of 12 bases. The CDR3 extends over 16 amino acids. CDR1 is MNHEY and CDR2 is SVGAGI in the germline V gene. CDR3 amino acids: CASSYSLDTYSYEQYF. The CDR3 coding sequence is TGTGCCAGCAGTTACTCACTGGACACCTACTCCTACGAGCAGTACTTC.

V is TRBV18 and J is TRBJ2-7, with unresolved D. The CDR3 length is 17 residues. The germline V gene has CDR1 KGHSH and CDR2 LQKENI. Trimming cost V 1 base and J 2 bases, with 18 bases left between them. CDR3 DNA sequence: TGTGCCAGCTCACCACAGTTTCACCAGGCCTCACCCTACGAGCAGTACTTC. Protein sequence: CASSPQFHQASPYEQYF.

This chain uses TRBV7-8 with TRBJ2-7; a weak D match, TRBD2 (6 bases). Between the trimmed V and J ends, which lost 1 base and 2 bases, there was a span of 18 bases. The CDR3 covers 17 residues. The germline V gene has CDR1 SGHVS and CDR2 FQNEAQ. The CDR3 bases are TGTGCCAGCAGCTTAGGGACCTACCGGGAGCAAACCTACGAGCAGTACTTC. This codes for CASSLGTYREQTYEQYF.

The CDR3 DNA follows: TGCAGCTCGGGGAGCACAGATACGCAGTATTTT. Translating gives CSSGSTDTQYF. The rearrangement links TRBV20-1 to TRBJ2-3; possibly TRBD2 for D (5 bases). The CDR3 runs to 11 residues. Germline V gives CDR1 DFQATT, CDR2 SNEGSKA (reference sequence).

The chain joins TRBV7-6 to TRBJ2-5, with D uncertain. Germline V gene data show CDR1 as SGHVS and CDR2 as FNYEAQ. There are 14 residues in the CDR3. V dropped 3 bases and J dropped 5 bases, with 13 bases sitting between them. CDR3 coding DNA: TGTGCCAGCAGCTTGGTGATGACCCGGGAGACCCAGTACTTC. Translated: CASSLVMTRETQYF.

In its sample, this clone was seen many times. Other nucleotide sequences from this sample produce the same CDR3. The chain employs TRBV4-2 and TRBJ1-1, with no clear D. The germline gives CDR1 LGHNA, CDR2 YNFKEQ. Trimming removed 1 base at V and 3 bases at J, with 6 bases between. The CDR3 runs 13 residues. The DNA for the CDR3 is TGTGCCAGCAGCCAAGGGACGGACACTGAAGCTTTCTTT. Amino acid sequence: CASSQGTDTEAFF.

The genes are TRBV11-2 and TRBJ2-6; 7 bases align to TRBD2. Germline-derived CDR1 and CDR2 are SGHAT and FQNNGV. Trimming at V came to 0 bases and at J to 2 bases, leaving 4 bases not matched to a gene. The CDR3 runs to 17 residues. This CDR3 is CASSLDWTSPGANVLTF. The CDR3 bases are TGTGCCAGCAGCTTAGATTGGACTAGTCCTGGGGCCAACGTCCTGACTTTC. The whole variable domain, remainder taken from reference TRBV11-2 and TRBJ2-6, is EAGVAQSPRYKIIEKRQSVAFWCNPISGHATLYWYQQILGQGPKLLIQFQNNGVVDDSQLPKDRFSAERLKGVDSTLKIQPAKLEDSAVYLCASSLDWTSPGANVLTFGAGSRLTVL.

The chain couples TRBV28 to TRBJ1-3; 7 nucleotides agree with TRBD1. Per the germline V gene, CDR1 is MDHEN and CDR2 is SYDVKM. The V gene end was trimmed by 5 bases and the J gene end by 0 bases; junction bases not matched to a gene: 1. The CDR3 spans 14 residues. The CDR3 is CASSGDSSGNTIYF. The CDR3 DNA reads TGTGCCAGCAGTGGGGACAGCTCTGGAAACACCATATATTTT.

V is TRBV18 and J is TRBJ2-3; 9 bases line up with TRBD1. There are 16 residues in the CDR3. Germline CDR1 is KGHSH and CDR2 is LQKENI. V dropped 2 bases and J dropped 3; count of bases not matched to a gene: 6. The CDR3: CASSPETGGRTDTQYF. In nucleotides, the CDR3 is TGTGCCAGCTCACCAGAGACAGGGGGAAGGACAGATACGCAGTATTTT.

The gene calls are TRBV11-1 and TRBJ2-7, with D tentatively TRBD2 (6 bases). Trimming took 4 bases from V and 6 from J, leaving 16 bases between them. Per germline, CDR1 SGHAT and CDR2 FQDESV (reference sequence). CDR3 length: 14 amino acids. The DNA of the CDR3 is TGTGCCAGCAGCTCCGAAAGGGAGGCCTCCGAGCAGTACTTC. It specifies CASSSEREASEQYF.

The chain links TRBV7-3 to TRBJ2-2, with TRBD1 matching over 8 bases. The CDR3 totals 15 residues. V shed 4 bases, J shed 8 bases, and the junction held 9 bases outside the gene matches. Germline V gene sequence: CDR1 SGHTA, CDR2 FQGTGA. The CDR3 nucleotides are TGTGCCAGCAGCTCAACCGGACAGGGCGCAGGGGAGCTGTTTTTT. Translated, it gives CASSSTGQGAGELFF.

The rearrangement links TRBV5-6 to TRBJ2-7; 8 bases line up with TRBD2. Germline values: CDR1 SGHDT, CDR2 YYEEEE. This CDR3 has 15 residues. Germline trimming cut 1 base from V and 5 bases from J; bases unmatched to any gene: 8. The CDR3 coding sequence is TGTGCCAGCAGCTTGCCGGGAGGGCCTTGGGACGAGCAGTACTTC. Its protein product is CASSLPGGPWDEQYF. The whole variable domain, filled in from reference TRBV5-6 and TRBJ2-7, reads DAGVTQSPTHLIKTRGQQVTLRCSPKSGHDTVSWYQQALGQGPQFIFQYYEEEERQRGNFPDRFSGHQFPNYSSELNVNALLLGDSALYLCASSLPGGPWDEQYFGPGTRLTVT.

Only one count was recorded for this clone. J is TRBJ2-6 and V is TRBV5-1; D gene uncertain. CDR1 SGHRS and CDR2 YFSETQ come from the germline V gene. Trimming left V 1 base short and J 0 bases short, with 5 bases between. The CDR3 loop spans 15 amino acids. CDR3 nucleotide sequence: TGCGCCAGCAGCTTGCAGGTCTCTGGGGCCAACGTCCTGACTTTC. Translating gives CASSLQVSGANVLTF.

The gene calls are TRBV10-3 and TRBJ2-1; 12 bases are a match to TRBD2. The CDR3 is made up of 14 amino acids. From germline, CDR1 is ENHRY and CDR2 SYGVKD. Trimming removed 9 bases from V and 4 bases from J; junction bases left unmatched: 4. CDR3 sequence (DNA): TGTGCCATGGCCGGGACTAGCGGGTACAATGAGCAGTTCTTC. Protein: CAMAGTSGYNEQFF.

This clone was detected a few times. The chain combines TRBV11-2 with TRBJ2-5; D is perhaps TRBD1 (6 bases). Trimming removed 1 base at V and 1 base at J, with 10 bases between. The CDR3 extends over 15 amino acids. The V gene's germline CDR1 is SGHAT and CDR2 FQNNGV. The CDR3 DNA reads TGTGCCAGCAGCTTAGTGGTGGGGGCCCAAGAGACCCAGTACTTC. Amino acids: CASSLVVGAQETQYF.

This sequence joins TRBV7-9 and TRBJ2-1; 10 nucleotides agree with TRBD1. Trimming cost V 5 bases and J 6 bases; bases outside gene matches: 4. The CDR3 has 14 amino acids. From germline, CDR1 is SEHNR and CDR2 FQNEAQ (reference sequence). The CDR3 protein is CASSPGQGSNEQFF. As DNA, the CDR3 is TGTGCCAGCAGCCCGGGACAGGGGAGCAATGAGCAGTTCTTC.

V gene TRBV9 combines with J gene TRBJ2-3, with D uncertain. V dropped 6 bases and J dropped 2 bases, with 16 bases sitting between them. The V gene's germline CDR1 is SGDLS and CDR2 YYNGEE. The CDR3 length is 15 residues. The CDR3 here is CASTSTGLPTDTQYF. DNA of the CDR3: TGTGCCAGCACCAGTACCGGGCTACCCACAGATACGCAGTATTTT. The whole variable domain, remainder taken from reference TRBV9 and TRBJ2-3, is DSGVTQTPKHLITATGQRVTLRCSPRSGDLSVYWYQQSLDQGLQFLIQYYNGEERAKGNILERFSAQQFPDLHSELNLSSLELGDSALYFCASTSTGLPTDTQYFGPGTRLTVL.

V is TRBV14 and J is TRBJ2-7; D is unresolved. This CDR3 contains 13 residues. CDR1 is SGHDN, CDR2 FVKESK, per germline. The V and J ends lost 1 base and 7 bases respectively, with 11 bases between them. Written as DNA, the CDR3 is TGTGCCAGCAGCCAAGTCGTTAACCGGGAGCAGTACTTC. Translated, it gives CASSQVVNREQYF.

This clone was seen a handful of times. The gene calls are TRBV7-8 and TRBJ2-5, with TRBD2 matching 12 bases. Trimming removed 1 base from V and 5 bases from J; junction bases left unmatched: 8. Germline V gives CDR1 SGHVS, CDR2 FQNEAQ. CDR3 size: 17 residues. CDR3: CASSLGGLAGRVETQYF. Written as DNA, the CDR3 is TGTGCCAGCAGCTTAGGAGGACTAGCGGGAAGGGTTGAGACCCAGTACTTC. The entire variable domain, with the rest obtained from reference TRBV7-8 and TRBJ2-5, is as follows: GAGVSQSPRYKVAKRGQDVALRCDPISGHVSLFWYQQALGQGPEFLTYFQNEAQLDKSGLPSDRFFAERPEGSVSTLKIQRTQQEDSAVYLCASSLGGLAGRVETQYFGPGTRLLVL.

This rearrangement joins TRBV5-1 to TRBJ2-7; TRBD2 agrees at 14 bases. J lost 4 bases, V lost 3 bases, and 3 bases had no gene match. CDR3 length equals 15 residues. Germline V gene data show CDR1 as SGHRS and CDR2 as YFSETQ. CDR3 DNA: TGCGCCAGCAGCTGGGGACTAGCGGGAGTATACGAGCAGTACTTC. It yields the protein CASSWGLAGVYEQYF.

The chain combines TRBV29-1 with TRBJ2-1; D possibly corresponds to TRBD2 (6 bases). Per germline, CDR1 SQVTM and CDR2 ANQGSEA. The CDR3 loop spans 12 amino acids. Trimming shortened V by 5 bases and J by 6 bases, and 11 bases separated the two germline ends. The CDR3 sequence is CSVKLASNEQFF. The DNA for the CDR3 is TGCAGCGTTAAACTAGCATCCAATGAGCAGTTCTTC.

CDR3 DNA sequence: TGCGCCAGCAGCGTCGCTAGCGGGGGCACAGATACGCAGTATTTT. It encodes CASSVASGGTDTQYF. The chain couples TRBV5-1 to TRBJ2-3; 9 bases agree with TRBD2. Germline-derived CDR1 and CDR2 are SGHRS and YFSETQ. This CDR3 has 15 amino acids. The V and J ends lost 4 bases and 1 base, in that order; junction bases with no gene match: 4.

V usage is TRBV18 and J usage is TRBJ1-4, with D perhaps matching TRBD1 (6 bases). Looked up from germline, CDR1 is KGHSH and CDR2 is LQKENI. This CDR3 is 16 amino acids long. Trimming cost V 1 base and J 6 bases, with 15 bases left between them. Here the CDR3 reads CASSPQPAGEDEKLFF. The CDR3 DNA follows: TGTGCCAGCTCACCACAACCAGCAGGGGAAGATGAAAAACTGTTTTTT.

V usage is TRBV28 and J usage is TRBJ2-7, with 10 bases lining up with TRBD1. The CDR3 has 15 amino acids. V gave up 5 bases and J gave up 5 bases; unmatched junction bases: 9. The V gene's germline CDR1 is MDHEN and CDR2 SYDVKM. The CDR3 sequence is CASSPMGTGVDEQYF. The CDR3 DNA sequence: TGTGCCAGCAGTCCGATGGGGACAGGGGTGGACGAGCAGTACTTC.

The gene calls are TRBV28 and TRBJ1-1; perhaps TRBD1 as D (6 bases). Between the trimmed V and J ends, which lost 6 bases and 8 bases, there was a span of 10 bases. This CDR3 is built from 11 residues. Looked up from germline, CDR1 is MDHEN and CDR2 is SYDVKM. The CDR3 sequence is CASSPRGEAFF. CDR3 in DNA: TGTGCCAGCAGCCCGAGGGGGGAAGCTTTCTTT.